This entry describes one TCR beta chain. Its antigen target is currently unknown. One base away there is no much larger clone; base qualities are not given. Including the terminal cysteine and phenylalanine, the CDR3 comprises 13 residues. Only the CDR3 DNA is retained, 39 bases long and in frame from the first base. V was cut back by 6 bases and J by 4 bases, leaving a gap of 12 bases between them. This sample was taken from a study of patients and donors after allogeneic stem cell transplantation (dated by TCRdb to the early 2020s). Receptor amplification or capture employed RT-PCR. Sequencing was carried out with a NextSeq 550. In-frame beta chains were kept once TCRdb had trimmed the public reads at Q25 with fastp and called clones with MiXCR. Merged by CDR3 protein, the rows form single entries marked with the most common genes and DNA. In all, the sample holds over 25,000 distinct CDR3 sequences, and around 40% of those were seen once. The top ten clones comprise 76% of the sample.

Input material: blood, either unsorted or a sorted T cell fraction (not recorded which). The source of this sequence is a human donor who was either an allogeneic HSCT recipient or a stem cell or donor lymphocyte infusion donor (not recorded which). It is not recorded whose cells these are; they may come from a transplant donor. The sequence links TRBV12-3 or TRBV12-4 to TRBJ2-5, with no confident D gene call. The CDR3 sequence is CASRTLGVETQYF. The nucleotide sequence is TGTGCCAGCAGGACGCTAGGCGTAGAGACCCAGTACTTC.